The 15 T cell receptor beta chains listed next were all sequenced from one sample in a study of shared clonotypes between healthy human individuals. The protocol was immunoSEQ multiplex PCR, while the TCRdb copy is restricted to in-frame clones and leaves out a portion. The profile shows over a million clones, more than 95% of them singletons. Sequenced: naive CD4+ T cells sorted from blood. The subset: CD45RA+ positively selected. These receptors were collected from a man aged 30 to 45 in good health.

The chain employs TRBV7-9 and TRBJ2-7; 7 bases are a match to TRBD1. Germline lookup yields CDR1 SEHNR and CDR2 FQNEAQ (reference sequence). CDR3 length equals 15 residues. Germline trimming cut 2 bases from V and 2 bases from J; bases unmatched to any gene: 6. The CDR3 DNA reads TGTGCCAGCAGCTTAACAGGGGCTATACCCTACGAGCAGTACTTC. Residues: CASSLTGAIPYEQYF.

V gene TRBV25-1 combines with J gene TRBJ2-3, with TRBD2 matching 7 bases. This CDR3 spans 13 amino acids. The germline V gene encodes CDR1 MGHDK and CDR2 SYGVNS. The junction had 1 base not matched to a gene; V was cut back by 3 bases and J by 4 bases. In DNA, the CDR3 is TGTGCCAGCAGTGAGCGGGGGTCAGATACGCAGTATTTT. It yields the protein CASSERGSDTQYF.

This chain uses TRBV21-1 with TRBJ2-5; TRBD2 is the table's D call and was not checked against the DNA. TRBV21-1 is termed a pseudogene. This CDR3 spans 13 amino acids. CDR3 region: CASSPNYQETQYF. The CDR3 DNA reads as TGTGCCAGCAGCCCTAACTATCAAGAGACCCAGTACTTC.

This chain connects TRBV28 to TRBJ1-4, with TRBD1 identical over 9 bases. The CDR3 runs to 15 residues. Losses at the gene ends were 5 bases for V and 3 bases for J; bases not matched to a gene: 4. CDR1 is MDHEN and CDR2 is SYDVKM in the germline V gene. In DNA, the CDR3 is TGTGCCAGCAGTAAACAGGGGGCCTCTAATGAAAAACTGTTTTTT. Its translation is CASSKQGASNEKLFF.

This clone was recorded only once. V is TRBV28 and J is TRBJ1-2; D unclear. This CDR3 comprises 15 residues. Deletions cut 3 bases from V and 0 bases from J, with 11 bases between. Germline V gives CDR1 MDHEN, CDR2 SYDVKM. CDR3 sequence reads: CASSFRAAANYGYTF. CDR3 in DNA: TGTGCCAGCAGTTTTAGGGCAGCCGCTAACTATGGCTACACCTTC.

The CDR3 spells CASSIRTPNYEQYF. CDR3 DNA sequence: TGTGCCAGTAGTATTAGGACTCCAAACTACGAGCAGTACTTC. The genes are TRBV19 and TRBJ2-7, with D maybe TRBD2 (5 bases). The CDR3 has 14 residues. Germline V gives CDR1 LNHDA, CDR2 SQIVND (reference sequence). V dropped 3 bases and J dropped 3 bases, with 12 bases sitting between them.

About this clone itself: The same CDR3 arises from other DNA sequences in this sample as well. The rearrangement uses TRBV18 and TRBJ1-1, with a weak D call TRBD1 (5 bases). This CDR3 is 14 amino acids long. Germline V CDR1 and CDR2: KGHSH, LQKENI. Deletions cut 3 bases from V and 1 base from J, with 9 bases between. The CDR3 DNA reads as TGTGCCAGCTCACCGGGGGTGGCGAACACTGAAGCTTTCTTT. This translates into CASSPGVANTEAFF.

The chain is built from TRBV5-5 and TRBJ2-1; D is perhaps TRBD2 (6 bases). Germline V gene sequence: CDR1 SGHKS, CDR2 YYEKEE (reference sequence). This CDR3 region has 14 residues. Trimming took 4 bases from V and 8 from J, leaving 16 bases between them. CDR3 in amino acids: CASSPLALADEQFF. The CDR3 DNA sequence: TGTGCCAGCAGCCCCCTGGCACTAGCCGATGAGCAGTTCTTC.

The chain couples TRBV27 to TRBJ2-1, with TRBD2 matching 16 bases. Trimming removed 7 bases from V and 10 bases from J; junction bases left unmatched: 13. The V gene's germline CDR1 is MNHEY and CDR2 SMNVEV (reference sequence). The CDR3 covers 17 residues. CDR3 nucleotide sequence: TGTGCCAGCACAATCAACTTGGGACTAGCGGGAGGGCGGGAGCAGTTCTTC. Translated: CASTINLGLAGGREQFF.

V gene TRBV2 combines with J gene TRBJ1-4; D perhaps matches TRBD1 (6 bases). V lost 7 bases, J lost 4 bases, and 13 bases lay in between. CDR1 and CDR2 (germline): SNHLY, FYNNEI. This CDR3 spans 14 amino acids. The CDR3 bases are TGTGCCAGCAAGGAGGACAGAAGTAATGAAAAACTGTTTTTT. Its protein is CASKEDRSNEKLFF.

This clone appeared a single time. The V gene is TRBV9, the J gene TRBJ2-3; D is perhaps TRBD1 or TRBD2 (5 bases each). V was pared by 4 bases and J by 1 base, with 13 bases between. Germline V lookup: CDR1 SGDLS, CDR2 YYNGEE. The CDR3 spans 15 residues. CDR3 coding DNA: TGTGCCAGCAGCACTAGACAGTCCGGCACAGATACGCAGTATTTT. Amino acid sequence: CASSTRQSGTDTQYF.

This chain joins TRBV7-2 and TRBJ2-3, with 8 positions matching TRBD1. This CDR3 spans 15 amino acids. CDR1 and CDR2 from the germline V gene are SGHTA and FQGNSA. J gave up 3 bases and V 4 bases, and 6 bases lay outside the gene matches. The CDR3 coding sequence is TGTGCCAGCAGCTCGACAGGGGCCAATACAGATACGCAGTATTTT. Its translation: CASSSTGANTDTQYF.

The chain employs TRBV18 and TRBJ2-1, with 9 bases fitting TRBD2. This CDR3 contains 16 residues. J gave up 14 bases and V 3 bases, and 17 bases lay outside the gene matches. Germline CDR1 is KGHSH and CDR2 is LQKENI. The CDR3 spells CASSPQTSGYSIGEFF. For the CDR3, the DNA is TGTGCCAGCTCACCCCAGACTAGCGGATACTCGATAGGGGAGTTCTTC.

The rearrangement links TRBV7-6 to TRBJ1-1, with D maybe TRBD1 (6 bases). Germline V gene sequence: CDR1 SGHVS, CDR2 FNYEAQ. The CDR3 has 15 amino acids. The V gene lost 5 bases and the J gene lost 1 base, with 14 bases spanning the gap. Here the CDR3 DNA reads TGTGCCAGCAGCGATAGTCAGGGGTGGAACACTGAAGCTTTCTTT. This sequence encodes CASSDSQGWNTEAFF.

This chain uses TRBV2 with TRBJ2-1; 7 positions agree with TRBD1. Per the germline V gene, CDR1 is SNHLY and CDR2 is FYNNEI. V shed 6 bases and J 6 bases; nucleotides not matched to a gene: 2. CDR3 size: 12 residues. DNA of the CDR3: TGTGCCAGCAGGGGGACAGTCAATGAGCAGTTCTTC. Amino acid sequence: CASRGTVNEQFF.